This passage covers 12 T cell receptor beta chains from one sample sequenced in a study of vaccination effects on CD4 cells after COVID-19. Subsequent to roughly 9 days of culture, CD4+ T cells were isolated. Infection dated between March and December 2020, before the Alpha, Beta and Delta variants reached the United States. Participants each got two BNT162b2 or mRNA-1273 vaccine doses. Repertoires were generated with immunoSEQ multiplex PCR, while TCRdb's copy carries only in-frame clones and drops some. The sample shows over 35,000 clones, about 80% of them seen only once. No antigen has been assigned to these receptors. The sequencing here drew on CD4+ T cells from PBMCs cultured without peptide, taken after COVID-19 vaccination. The origin of the receptors is a human donor who had a prior SARS-CoV-2 infection.

This chain links TRBV4-1 with TRBJ1-3; D remains ambiguous. V lost 1 base and J lost 0, with 13 bases in between. Germline CDR1 MGHRA, CDR2 YSYEKL. The CDR3 is 17 amino acids. This chain's CDR3 is CASSQAGIVVSGNTIYF. DNA of the CDR3: TGCGCCAGCAGCCAAGCAGGAATAGTTGTCTCTGGAAACACCATATATTTT.

The chain recombines TRBV7-3 with TRBJ2-1, with D tentatively TRBD1 (5 bases). The CDR3 runs 13 residues. V was cut by 2 bases and J by 5 bases, with 7 bases left in between. Germline assignment: CDR1 SGHTA and CDR2 FQGTGA. The CDR3 DNA reads TGTGCCAGCAGCTTAGGGGCCGACAATGAGCAGTTCTTC. Encoded protein: CASSLGADNEQFF. The full variable domain, completed using reference TRBV7-3 and TRBJ2-1, is GAGVSQTPSNKVTEKGKYVELRCDPISGHTALYWYRQSLGQGPEFLIYFQGTGAADDSGLPNDRFFAVRPEGSVSTLKIQRTERGDSAVYLCASSLGADNEQFFGPGTRLTVL.

This clone was detected a few times. The J gene is TRBJ1-1, the V gene TRBV7-8; 8 bases line up with TRBD1. Germline CDR1 and CDR2: SGHVS and FQNEAQ. The ends lost 4 bases at V and 9 bases at J; junction bases unmatched: 7. CDR3 length: 13 residues. CDR3 DNA sequence: TGTGCCAGCAGCTCTGTTGGACAGGGCAAAGCTTTCTTT. Its protein is CASSSVGQGKAFF.

The chain is built from TRBV27 and TRBJ2-2, with D possibly being TRBD2 (6 bases). Per germline, CDR1 MNHEY and CDR2 SMNVEV (reference sequence). CDR3 length: 15 residues. V was trimmed by 4 bases and J by 1 base, leaving 10 bases between them. CDR3 sequence reads: CASSYDGRNTGELFF. CDR3 sequence (DNA): TGTGCCAGCAGTTATGACGGGAGGAACACCGGGGAGCTGTTTTTT.

The rearrangement joins TRBV5-1 to TRBJ1-4, with D possibly TRBD1 on 6 matching bases. CDR3 length: 14 amino acids. V lost 4 bases and J 3 bases, leaving 10 bases between the germline ends. Per germline, CDR1 SGHRS and CDR2 YFSETQ. This chain's CDR3 is CASSGGAANEKLFF. The CDR3 DNA is TGCGCCAGCAGCGGGGGGGCCGCTAATGAAAAACTGTTTTTT.

The chain is built from TRBV2 and TRBJ1-2; a weak D match, TRBD1 (6 bases). This CDR3 has 13 residues. Germline lookup yields CDR1 SNHLY and CDR2 FYNNEI. Trimming shortened V by 7 bases and J by 5 bases, and 14 bases separated the two germline ends. CDR3 DNA sequence: TGTGCCAGCACCCTGGACAGACCTTATGGCTACACCTTC. Translation gives CASTLDRPYGYTF. Drawing the rest from reference TRBV2 and TRBJ1-2, the complete variable domain is EPEVTQTPSHQVTQMGQEVILRCVPISNHLYFYWYRQILGQKVEFLVSFYNNEISEKSEIFDDQFSVERPDGSNFTLKIRSTKLEDSAMYFCASTLDRPYGYTFGSGTRLTVV.

The V and J genes are TRBV2 and TRBJ1-2; D is unresolved. Germline loops: CDR1 SNHLY, CDR2 FYNNEI. CDR3 length equals 12 residues. V lost 6 bases and J lost 6, with 11 bases in between. The CDR3 coding sequence is TGTGCCAGCAGGGTCCCCGGGGATGGCTACACCTTC. Its translation: CASRVPGDGYTF.

This clone was found a few times. The chain carries TRBV5-8 and TRBJ1-2; D gene unclear. From germline, CDR1 is SGHTS and CDR2 YDEGEE. The CDR3 runs to 16 residues. Trimming cost V 0 bases and J 2 bases, with 14 bases left between them. The CDR3 sequence is CASSLAPLGGNYGYTF. In DNA, the CDR3 is TGTGCCAGCAGCTTGGCCCCTCTGGGCGGGAACTATGGCTACACCTTC.

The rearrangement uses TRBV9 and TRBJ1-6; 8 nucleotides line up with TRBD1. The CDR3 loop spans 15 amino acids. With 3 bases clipped from V and 10 bases from J, the junction kept 9 bases outside the gene matches. The germline gives CDR1 SGDLS, CDR2 YYNGEE. CDR3 DNA: TGTGCCAGCAGCGCGCGAGACAGGGGACGGTCACCCCTCCACTTT. Amino acids: CASSARDRGRSPLHF.

The rearrangement uses TRBV19 and TRBJ1-3, with TRBD1 matching 12 bases. In germline, CDR1 is LNHDA, CDR2 SQIVND (reference sequence). CDR3 size: 17 residues. J was trimmed by 4 bases and V by 5 bases; bases with no gene match: 9. CDR3 loop: CASSPPGQGARGNTIYF. CDR3 nucleotides: TGTGCCAGTAGTCCGCCGGGACAGGGGGCACGAGGAAACACCATATATTTT.

The chain links TRBV14 to TRBJ2-7; 9 positions match TRBD1. Germline V gives CDR1 SGHDN, CDR2 FVKESK. The J segment lost 2 bases and the V segment lost 5 bases, leaving 4 bases of the junction unmatched. The CDR3 is 14 residues long. In nucleotides, the CDR3 is TGTGCCAGCAGCTCCGGGACAGGGCCCTACGAGCAGTACTTC. Its protein product is CASSSGTGPYEQYF.

This chain joins TRBV12-3 or TRBV12-4 and TRBJ2-3; no clear D gene. The CDR3 runs to 13 residues. The V end lost 6 bases, the J end lost 4 bases, and 11 bases lay between the germline ends. CDR3 DNA: TGTGCCAGCAGGGGTGTTTCGGCAGATACGCAGTATTTT. This codes for CASRGVSADTQYF.